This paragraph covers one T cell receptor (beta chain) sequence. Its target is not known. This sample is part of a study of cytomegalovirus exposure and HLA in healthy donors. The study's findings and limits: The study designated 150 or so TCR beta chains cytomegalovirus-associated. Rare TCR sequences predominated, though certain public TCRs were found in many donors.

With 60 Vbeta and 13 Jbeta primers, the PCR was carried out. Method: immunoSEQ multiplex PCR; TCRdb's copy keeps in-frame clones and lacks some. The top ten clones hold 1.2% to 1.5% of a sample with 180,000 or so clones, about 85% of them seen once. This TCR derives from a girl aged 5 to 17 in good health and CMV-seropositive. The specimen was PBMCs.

CDR3 protein: CASSFYGGNTGELFF. DNA of the CDR3: TGTGCCAGCAGTTTCTATGGAGGGAACACCGGGGAGCTGTTTTTT. The chain employs TRBV27 and TRBJ2-2, with D perhaps TRBD2 (5 bases). The V end was cut by 3 bases, the J end by 1 base, with 9 bases between. Per germline, CDR1 MNHEY and CDR2 SMNVEV (reference sequence). CDR3 length equals 15 residues.